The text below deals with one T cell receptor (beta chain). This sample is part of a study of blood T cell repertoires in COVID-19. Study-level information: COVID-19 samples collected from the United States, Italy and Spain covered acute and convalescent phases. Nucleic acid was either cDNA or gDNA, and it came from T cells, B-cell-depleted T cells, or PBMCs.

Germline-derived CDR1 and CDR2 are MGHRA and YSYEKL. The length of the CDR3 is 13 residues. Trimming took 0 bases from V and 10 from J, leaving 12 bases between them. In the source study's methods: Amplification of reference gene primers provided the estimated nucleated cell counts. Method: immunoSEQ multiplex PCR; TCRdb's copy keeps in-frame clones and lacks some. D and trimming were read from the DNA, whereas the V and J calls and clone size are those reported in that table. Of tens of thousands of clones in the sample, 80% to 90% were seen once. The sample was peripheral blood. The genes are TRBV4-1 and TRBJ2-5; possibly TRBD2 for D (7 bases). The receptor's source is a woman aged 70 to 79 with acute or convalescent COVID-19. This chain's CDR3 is CASSQDWGGGQYF. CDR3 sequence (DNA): TGCGCCAGCAGCCAAGATTGGGGGGGCGGCCAGTACTTC.